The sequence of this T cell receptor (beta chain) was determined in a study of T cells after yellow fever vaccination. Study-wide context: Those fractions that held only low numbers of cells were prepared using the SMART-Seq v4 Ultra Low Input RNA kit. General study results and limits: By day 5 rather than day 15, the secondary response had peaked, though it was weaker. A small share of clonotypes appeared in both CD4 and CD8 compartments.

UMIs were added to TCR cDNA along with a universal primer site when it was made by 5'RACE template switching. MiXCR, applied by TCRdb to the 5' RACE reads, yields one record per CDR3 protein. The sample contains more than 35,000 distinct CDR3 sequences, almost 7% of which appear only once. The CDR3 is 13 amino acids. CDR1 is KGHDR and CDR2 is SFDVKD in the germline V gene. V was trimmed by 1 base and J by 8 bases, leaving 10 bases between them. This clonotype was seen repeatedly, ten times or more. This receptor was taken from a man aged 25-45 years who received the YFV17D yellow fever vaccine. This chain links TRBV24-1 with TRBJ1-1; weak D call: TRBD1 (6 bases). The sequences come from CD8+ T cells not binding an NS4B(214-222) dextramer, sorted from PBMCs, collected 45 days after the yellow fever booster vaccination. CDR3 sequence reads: CATSDFQTGEAFF. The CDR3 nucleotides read TGTGCCACCAGTGATTTTCAGACAGGCGAAGCTTTCTTT.